This T cell receptor delta chain emerged from a study of γδ T cells in repeated Plasmodium falciparum infection. Whole-study findings and limits: Over time and infection, Vgamma9/Vdelta2+ repertoires remained highly stable and polyclonal.

This clone has more than one count but fewer than ten. Its antigen is as yet unknown. TCRdb's protein, taken from a much larger clone, differs from this DNA's translation at residue 5, likely owing to a read error; the protein displayed comes from the DNA. Bulk repertoires came from Vgamma9/Vdelta2+ or Vdelta2-negative gammadelta T cells flow-sorted from PBMC. Both TRG and TRD chains were sequenced from each sorted sample. TCRdb called clones anew from the multiplex PCR reads with CATT. The repertoire holds approximately 93,000 delta-chain clones, with 0.9% to 1% as singletons. Germline V gene sequence: CDR1 TSWWSYY, CDR2 QGS. This CDR3 region has 22 residues. The ends lost 4 bases at V and 2 bases at J; junction bases unmatched: 26.

The rearrangement joins TRDV1 to TRDJ1; 9 bases match TRDD3. No J gene is reported in TCRdb; it was inferred here by comparing the DNA with germline. The receptor comes from a pool of human donors (malaria-infected and uninfected, not separated). The material sequenced was gamma-delta T cells from blood. CDR3 in DNA: TGTGCTCTTGGGGGACTCCTCCTTACGGTGTACTGGGGGACCCAATTTACCGATAAACTCATCTTT. As protein: CALGGLLLTVYWGTQFTDKLIF.